The 25 T cell receptor beta chains below come from one sample, sequenced in a study of blood T cell repertoires in COVID-19. Measured with immunoSEQ multiplex PCR; TCRdb has only the in-frame clones, and not every one. Of about 110,000 clones detected, 65% to 90% appear once; the ten largest clones hold approximately 15%. The sample was peripheral blood. These receptors all stem from a woman aged 60-75 years with acute or convalescent COVID-19.

The genes are TRBV4-2 and TRBJ2-3; 10 bases map to TRBD2. The junction had 5 bases not matched to a gene; V was cut back by 1 base and J by 4 bases. The CDR3 is made up of 16 amino acids. The germline gives CDR1 LGHNA, CDR2 YNFKEQ. In DNA form, the CDR3 reads TGTGCCAGCAGCCAAGCTGGAGCGGGGGGGGCAGATACGCAGTATTTT. Translating it yields CASSQAGAGGADTQYF.

V and J are TRBV6-6 and TRBJ1-3; D remains ambiguous. The CDR3 runs to 13 residues. Trimming shortened V by 8 bases and J by 2 bases, and 10 bases separated the two germline ends. Germline V gene lookup returns CDR1 MNHNY and CDR2 SVGAGI (reference sequence). The CDR3 is CASVQNPGNTIYF. The CDR3 DNA is TGTGCCAGCGTTCAGAATCCTGGAAACACCATATATTTT.

This clone was seen a single time. The chain uses TRBV5-6 and TRBJ1-1; 8 bases map to TRBD1. Germline CDR1 reads SGHDT; CDR2 reads YYEEEE. With V trimmed by 4 bases and J by 4 bases, 3 bases remained unmatched. The length of the CDR3 is 13 residues. For the CDR3, the DNA is TGTGCCAGCAGCCACAGGGGGGGCACTGAAGCTTTCTTT. Translated: CASSHRGGTEAFF.

This clone was seen a handful of times. The chain is built from TRBV24-1 and TRBJ2-3; D possibly corresponds to TRBD2 (5 bases). The germline CDR1 and CDR2 sequences are KGHDR and SFDVKD. V was shortened by 2 bases and J by 6 bases, with 5 bases between the two germline ends. This CDR3 spans 12 amino acids. The CDR3 bases are TGTGCCACCAGTGATTCGGGGGATACGCAGTATTTT. This translates into CATSDSGDTQYF.

This clone was seen a handful of times. The rearrangement uses TRBV7-8 and TRBJ2-2; tentative D call: TRBD2 (5 bases). CDR3 length: 12 amino acids. Trimming took off 5 bases at V and 7 bases at J, with 8 bases between the two ends. Germline CDR1 and CDR2: SGHVS and FQNEAQ. CDR3 residues: CASSRTSGELFF. CDR3 sequence (DNA): TGTGCCAGCAGCCGTACTAGCGGGGAGCTGTTTTTT.

This chain links TRBV7-9 with TRBJ2-1; a weak D match, TRBD2 (5 bases). Germline V gene sequence: CDR1 SEHNR, CDR2 FQNEAQ (reference sequence). The CDR3 extends over 13 amino acids. V lost 2 bases to trimming and J lost 8 bases, with 10 bases between them. CDR3 sequence: CASSLTRSHEQFF. CDR3 DNA sequence: TGTGCCAGCAGCTTAACTAGATCCCATGAGCAGTTCTTC.

The V call is TRBV28, the J call TRBJ2-3; 11 nucleotides match TRBD1. Germline CDR1 reads MDHEN; CDR2 reads SYDVKM. Trimming removed 8 bases from V and 6 bases from J; junction bases left unmatched: 10. The CDR3 contains 15 residues. CDR3 DNA: TGTGCCAGCCCCCCAAGGACAGGGGGCGCGGATACGCAGTATTTT. Protein: CASPPRTGGADTQYF.

This clone was seen more than once but under ten times. This rearrangement joins TRBV27 to TRBJ1-4, with 8 bases matching TRBD1. Germline CDR1 MNHEY, CDR2 SMNVEV (reference sequence). V lost 0 bases, J lost 3 bases, and 3 bases stayed unmatched. CDR3 length: 16 residues. CDR3 sequence: CASSLSLTGANEKLFF. CDR3 DNA: TGTGCCAGCAGTTTATCGCTGACAGGGGCTAATGAAAAACTGTTTTTT.

V and J are TRBV9 and TRBJ2-7; 8 nucleotides agree with TRBD1. This CDR3 is 14 amino acids long. J gave up 2 bases and V 4 bases, and 5 bases lay outside the gene matches. Germline-derived CDR1 and CDR2 are SGDLS and YYNGEE. The chain's CDR3 is CASSLGQATYEQYF. For the CDR3, the DNA is TGTGCCAGCAGCTTGGGACAGGCCACCTACGAGCAGTACTTC. The entire variable domain, with the rest obtained from reference TRBV9 and TRBJ2-7, is as follows: DSGVTQTPKHLITATGQRVTLRCSPRSGDLSVYWYQQSLDQGLQFLIQYYNGEERAKGNILERFSAQQFPDLHSELNLSSLELGDSALYFCASSLGQATYEQYFGPGTRLTVT.

This chain uses TRBV10-3 with TRBJ2-5, with TRBD1 identical over 10 bases. CDR1 is ENHRY and CDR2 is SYGVKD in the germline V gene. The CDR3 is 15 amino acids. V gave up 3 bases and J gave up 4 bases; unmatched junction bases: 5. This chain's CDR3 is CAISDGQGVAETQYF. For the CDR3, the DNA is TGTGCCATCAGTGATGGACAGGGGGTGGCAGAGACCCAGTACTTC.

The sample holds a few counts of this clone. The rearrangement links TRBV11-2 to TRBJ2-1, with 7 bases lining up with TRBD1. With 1 base clipped from V and 4 bases from J, the junction kept 10 bases outside the gene matches. The CDR3 spans 17 residues. Germline V CDR1 and CDR2: SGHAT, FQNNGV. The CDR3 is CASSLAKGANKYNEQFF. CDR3 coding DNA: TGTGCCAGCAGCTTAGCGAAGGGGGCCAATAAATACAATGAGCAGTTCTTC.

This rearrangement joins TRBV4-2 to TRBJ2-7; 14 nucleotides line up with TRBD2. From germline, CDR1 is LGHNA and CDR2 YNFKEQ. The CDR3 sequence is 17 residues long. The V segment lost 1 base and the J segment 2 bases; nucleotides outside the gene matches: 4. Here the CDR3 DNA reads TGTGCCAGCAGCCAAGCCCGGACTAGCGGGGGGACCTACGAGCAGTACTTC. Protein: CASSQARTSGGTYEQYF.

CDR3 sequence reads: CASSPPGGAGETQYF. The CDR3 nucleotides read TGCGCCAGCAGCCCGCCGGGGGGGGCAGGGGAGACCCAGTACTTC. The J gene is TRBJ2-5, the V gene TRBV5-1; 8 bases match TRBD2. The CDR3 covers 15 residues. Germline loops: CDR1 SGHRS, CDR2 YFSETQ. The junction had 10 bases not matched to a gene; V was cut back by 4 bases and J by 5 bases. The complete variable domain, with remaining parts taken from reference TRBV5-1 and TRBJ2-5, reads KAGVTQTPRYLIKTRGQQVTLSCSPISGHRSVSWYQQTPGQGLQFLFEYFSETQRNKGNFPGRFSGRQFSNSRSEMNVSTLELGDSALYLCASSPPGGAGETQYFGPGTRLLVL.

This clone showed up just a few times. This sequence joins TRBV30 and TRBJ2-4, with D possibly being TRBD1 (6 bases). Trimming removed 1 base at V and 7 bases at J, with 11 bases between. This CDR3 spans 13 amino acids. CDR1 and CDR2 (germline): GTSNPN, SVGIG (reference sequence). The CDR3 DNA reads TGTGCCTGGAGTGCAGGGGAAGTGAACATTCAGTACTTC. Protein: CAWSAGEVNIQYF.

The chain uses TRBV11-2 and TRBJ2-3; 9 nucleotides match TRBD2. Germline CDR1 and CDR2: SGHAT and FQNNGV. J was trimmed by 2 bases and V by 0 bases; bases with no gene match: 6. This CDR3 region has 17 residues. The CDR3 sequence is CASSLDKAGGFTDTQYF. In DNA form, the CDR3 reads TGTGCCAGCAGCTTAGACAAGGCGGGGGGGTTCACAGATACGCAGTATTTT.

The chain is built from TRBV28 and TRBJ1-4; D ambiguous. The CDR3 length is 15 residues. CDR1 is MDHEN and CDR2 is SYDVKM in the germline V gene. Between the trimmed V and J ends, which lost 5 bases and 5 bases, there was a span of 15 bases. The CDR3 coding sequence is TGTGCCAGCAGTCCCCCCCTCGGAGGGAATGAAAAACTGTTTTTT. Translating gives CASSPPLGGNEKLFF.

This CDR3 is CASSFRGPGATNEKLFF. The CDR3 DNA reads TGTGCCAGCAGCTTCAGGGGGCCGGGGGCAACTAATGAAAAACTGTTTTTT. The rearrangement uses TRBV5-8 and TRBJ1-4; TRBD1 matches at 8 bases. The germline V gene has CDR1 SGHTS and CDR2 YDEGEE. The CDR3 is 17 amino acids. Unmatched junction bases numbered 6, after V lost 2 bases and J lost 0 bases.

This chain uses TRBV11-2 with TRBJ2-7; D remains ambiguous. Germline lookup yields CDR1 SGHAT and CDR2 FQNNGV. The CDR3 runs to 13 residues. Trimming removed 3 bases at V and 6 bases at J, with 12 bases between. The CDR3 protein is CASSFPLLPEQYF. The CDR3 nucleotides read TGTGCCAGCAGCTTCCCACTTCTGCCCGAGCAGTACTTC.

The gene calls are TRBV9 and TRBJ2-4; possibly TRBD1 for D (6 bases). This CDR3 has 15 amino acids. Germline V gene data show CDR1 as SGDLS and CDR2 as YYNGEE. V dropped 0 bases and J dropped 1 base, with 8 bases sitting between them. CDR3 residues: CASSVDQGAKNIQYF. In DNA form, the CDR3 reads TGTGCCAGCAGCGTAGACCAGGGGGCCAAAAACATTCAGTACTTC.

J is TRBJ1-2 and V is TRBV5-3, with TRBD1 matching over 9 bases. TRBV5-3 is labeled an ORF, and its function is uncertain. The CDR3 length is 16 residues. V lost 0 bases, J lost 6 bases, and 9 bases stayed unmatched. CDR3 sequence (DNA): TGTGCCAGAAGCTTGGGGTCGAGGACAGGGGTTAATGGCTACACCTTC. It translates to CARSLGSRTGVNGYTF.

Only a few counts were recorded for this clone. The V gene is TRBV6-4, the J gene TRBJ1-1, with D unresolved. CDR1 MRHNA and CDR2 SNTAGT come from the germline V gene. V lost 6 bases to trimming and J lost 11 bases, with 22 bases between them. The CDR3 contains 14 residues. CDR3 region: CASRIFRGTKGAFF. The CDR3 DNA reads as TGTGCCAGCAGAATCTTCCGGGGTACTAAGGGTGCTTTCTTT.

The J gene is TRBJ2-7, the V gene TRBV6-6; 8 positions agree with TRBD1. J was trimmed by 4 bases and V by 6 bases; bases with no gene match: 5. The V gene's germline CDR1 is MNHNY and CDR2 SVGAGI (reference sequence). The CDR3 has 13 amino acids. The CDR3 nucleotides read TGTGCCAGCAGACAGGGGGGCCTGTACGAGCAGTACTTC. Protein product: CASRQGGLYEQYF.

The chain recombines TRBV11-3 with TRBJ2-7, with D unresolved. There are 14 residues in the CDR3. V was clipped by 2 bases and J by 1 base, with 9 bases between them. The germline CDR1 and CDR2 sequences are SGHNT and YENEEA. The CDR3 bases are TGTGCCAGCAGCTTAAGTGCCAGTTCCTACGAGCAGTACTTC. Amino acids: CASSLSASSYEQYF. Complete variable domain (other parts from reference TRBV11-3 and TRBJ2-7): EAGVVQSPRYKIIEKKQPVAFWCNPISGHNTLYWYLQNLGQGPELLIRYENEEAVDDSQLPKDRFSAERLKGVDSTLKIQPAELGDSAVYLCASSLSASSYEQYFGPGTRLTVT.

With regard to this clone: The identical CDR3 is also encoded by other nucleotide sequences in the sample. The chain carries TRBV10-3 and TRBJ1-2; 8 positions agree with TRBD1. With 2 bases clipped from V and 4 bases from J, the junction kept 3 bases outside the gene matches. The CDR3 totals 14 residues. The V gene's germline CDR1 is ENHRY and CDR2 SYGVKD. The CDR3 DNA reads as TGTGCCATCAGTGAGCCAGGGGGCTCCTATGGCTACACCTTC. Translating gives CAISEPGGSYGYTF.

The rearrangement joins TRBV5-5 to TRBJ2-1; TRBD2 matches at 12 bases. Trimming removed 4 bases from V and 0 bases from J; junction bases left unmatched: 14. The germline gives CDR1 SGHKS, CDR2 YYEKEE (reference sequence). This CDR3 is built from 20 residues. The CDR3 nucleotides read TGTGCCAGCAGCCCGGGCAAACTAGCGGGGGGCCGCACCTCCTACAATGAGCAGTTCTTC. The encoded protein is CASSPGKLAGGRTSYNEQFF.